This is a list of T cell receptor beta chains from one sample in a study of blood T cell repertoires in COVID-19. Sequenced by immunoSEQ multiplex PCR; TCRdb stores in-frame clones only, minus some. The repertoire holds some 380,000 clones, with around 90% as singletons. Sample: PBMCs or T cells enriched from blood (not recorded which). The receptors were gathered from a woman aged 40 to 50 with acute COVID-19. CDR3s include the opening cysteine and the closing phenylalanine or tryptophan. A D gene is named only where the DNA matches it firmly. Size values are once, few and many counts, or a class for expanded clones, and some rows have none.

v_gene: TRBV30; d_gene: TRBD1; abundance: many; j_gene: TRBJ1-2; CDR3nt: TGTGCCTGGAGGAGGGACAGGGGTTCCCATGGCTACACCTTC; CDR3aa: CAWRRDRGSHGYTF
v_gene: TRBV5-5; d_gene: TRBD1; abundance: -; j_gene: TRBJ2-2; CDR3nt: TGTGCCAGCAGCCAACAGGGGCCGAACACCGGGGAGCTGTTTTTT; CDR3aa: CASSQQGPNTGELFF
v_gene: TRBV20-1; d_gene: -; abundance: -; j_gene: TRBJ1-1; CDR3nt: TGCAGTGCTAGTGTATTAACTGAAGCTTTCTTT; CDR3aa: CSASVLTEAFF
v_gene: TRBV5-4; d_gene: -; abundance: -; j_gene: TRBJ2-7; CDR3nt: TGTGCCAGCAGCTTGGCGGGTACCGACGAGCAGTACTTC; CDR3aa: CASSLAGTDEQYF
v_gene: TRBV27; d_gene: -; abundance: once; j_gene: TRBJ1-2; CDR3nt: TGTGCCAGCAGAAGGACAGCGGAGAACTATGGCTACACCTTC; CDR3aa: CASRRTAENYGYTF
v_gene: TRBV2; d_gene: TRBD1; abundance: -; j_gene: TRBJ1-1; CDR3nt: TGTGCCAGCAGTATAGGGGGCTTCGCTGAAGCTTTCTTT; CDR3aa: CASSIGGFAEAFF
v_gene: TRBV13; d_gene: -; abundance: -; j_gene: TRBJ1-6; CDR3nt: TGTGCCAGCAGCCGCAATCTCAGGGATACGAATTCACCCCTCCACTTT; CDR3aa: CASSRNLRDTNSPLHF
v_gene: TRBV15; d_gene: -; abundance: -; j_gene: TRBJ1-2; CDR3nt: TGTGCCACCAGGGCAGGGTCCAACTATGGCTACACCTTC; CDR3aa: CATRAGSNYGYTF
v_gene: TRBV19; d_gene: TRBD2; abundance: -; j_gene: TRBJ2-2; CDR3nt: TGTGCCAGTAGTATCACTAGCGGGGGGGTGTTTTTT; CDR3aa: CASSITSGGVFF
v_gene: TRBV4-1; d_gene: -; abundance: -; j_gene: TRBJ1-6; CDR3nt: TGCGCCAGCAGCCAAGGGCCAGTTAATTCACCCCTCCACTTT; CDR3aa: CASSQGPVNSPLHF
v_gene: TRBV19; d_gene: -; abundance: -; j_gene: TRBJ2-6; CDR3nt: TGTGCCAGTACTAGATCCTCTGGGGCCAACGTCCTGACTTTC; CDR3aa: CASTRSSGANVLTF
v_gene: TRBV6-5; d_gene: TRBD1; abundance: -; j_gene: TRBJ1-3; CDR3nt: TGTGCCAGCAGTTCGACAGGGGGTAGCTCTGGAAACACCATATATTTT; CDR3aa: CASSSTGGSSGNTIYF
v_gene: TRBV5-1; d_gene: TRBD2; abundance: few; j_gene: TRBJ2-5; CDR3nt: TGCGCCAGCAGCTTGGGAACTACTGCGGGGGGGCTGAAGACCCAGTACTTC; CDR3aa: CASSLGTTAGGLKTQYF
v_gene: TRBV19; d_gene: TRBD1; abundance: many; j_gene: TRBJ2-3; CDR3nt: TGTGCCAGTAGTACCCGGGACAGGAAAGATACGCAGTATTTT; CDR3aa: CASSTRDRKDTQYF
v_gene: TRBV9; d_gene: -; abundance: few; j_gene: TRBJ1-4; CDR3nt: TGTGCCAGCAGCTTTAGGGGGAGTGGTAATGAAAAACTGTTTTTT; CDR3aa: CASSFRGSGNEKLFF
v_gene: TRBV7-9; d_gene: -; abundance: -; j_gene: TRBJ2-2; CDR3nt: TGTGCCAGCAGCTTAGTTGCCCGTTATGGGGCGCATGGGGAGCTGTTTTTT; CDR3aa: CASSLVARYGAHGELFF
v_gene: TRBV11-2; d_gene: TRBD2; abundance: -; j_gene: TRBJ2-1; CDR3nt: TGTGCCAGCAGCTTAAGAGCGGGGGAGGATGAGCAGTTCTTC; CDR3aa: CASSLRAGEDEQFF
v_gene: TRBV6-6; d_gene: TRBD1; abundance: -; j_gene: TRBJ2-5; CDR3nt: TGTGCCAGCAGTCCGGTACAGGGGGCGGGACGAGAGACCCAGTACTTC; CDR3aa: CASSPVQGAGRETQYF
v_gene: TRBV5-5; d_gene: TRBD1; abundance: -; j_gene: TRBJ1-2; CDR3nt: TGTGCCAGCAGCCCAGCCGGGACAGGCGGATATGGCTACACCTTC; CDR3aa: CASSPAGTGGYGYTF
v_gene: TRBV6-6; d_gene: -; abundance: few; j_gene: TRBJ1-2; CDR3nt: TGTGCCAGCAGTGACCCACGGGGTGGCTACACCTTC; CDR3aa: CASSDPRGGYTF
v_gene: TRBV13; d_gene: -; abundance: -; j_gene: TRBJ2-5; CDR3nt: TGTGCCAGCAGCTTAGAGAATGGCGGAGAGACCCAGTACTTC; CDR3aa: CASSLENGGETQYF
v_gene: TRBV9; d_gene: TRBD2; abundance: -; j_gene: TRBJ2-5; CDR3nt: TGTGCCAGCACCAGAGCGGGGGGGCTTGGCGAGACCCAGTACTTC; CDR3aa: CASTRAGGLGETQYF
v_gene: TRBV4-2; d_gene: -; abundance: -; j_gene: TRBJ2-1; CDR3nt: TGTGCCAGCAGCCTCGGACAGTTCCCATACAATGAGCAGTTCTTC; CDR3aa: CASSLGQFPYNEQFF
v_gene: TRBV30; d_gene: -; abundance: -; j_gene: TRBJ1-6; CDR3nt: TGTGCCTGGAGTGTACCAGGGCGGTATTCACCCCTCCACTTT; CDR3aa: CAWSVPGRYSPLHF
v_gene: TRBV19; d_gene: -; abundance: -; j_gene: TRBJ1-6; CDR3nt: TGTGCCAGTAGTGGACAGAGCTCCTATAATTCACCCCTCCACTTT; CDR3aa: CASSGQSSYNSPLHF
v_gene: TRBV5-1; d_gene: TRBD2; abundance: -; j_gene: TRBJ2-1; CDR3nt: TGCGCCAGCAGCTCTGGGACTAGCGGGGGGGCCCCAGACTCTGAGCAGTTCTTC; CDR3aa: CASSSGTSGGAPDSEQFF
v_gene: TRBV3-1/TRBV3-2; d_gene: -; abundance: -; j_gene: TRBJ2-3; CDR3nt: TGTGCCAGCAGCCAAGTCTATGATACGCAGTATTTT; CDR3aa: CASSQVYDTQYF